A single TCR beta chain is shown here with its context. V shed 5 bases, J shed 5 bases, and the junction held 7 bases outside the gene matches. Germline V gives CDR1 GTSNPN, CDR2 SVGIG (reference sequence). The CDR3 length is 13 residues. Seattle-derived patients entered the study during active infection and were followed longitudinally. The data were obtained in a study of blood T cell repertoires in COVID-19. Study-wide context: PBMCs, B-cell-depleted T cells, or T cells were the source of the cDNA or gDNA that made up the material.

Clones were read by immunoSEQ multiplex PCR, and TCRdb kept only the in-frame ones, dropping some. The sample has approximately 350,000 clones, 87% seen once. The TCR comes from a woman aged 50 to 60 with COVID-19, enrolled during active disease. The specimen was peripheral blood. The chain uses TRBV30 and TRBJ2-3, with 7 bases aligning to TRBD2. The DNA for the CDR3 is TGTGCCTGGTTCGGAGCGGGGAGAGATACGCAGTATTTT. Amino acids: CAWFGAGRDTQYF.